The subject of this entry is one T cell receptor (beta chain). TCRdb redid the calling of the 5' RACE reads with MiXCR, one entry per CDR3 protein. The sample includes 110,000 or so distinct CDR3 sequences, about 20% of them seen just once. The data belong to a study of T-cell memory formation after mild COVID-19. Germline V gives CDR1 SGHRS, CDR2 YFSETQ. This CDR3 is 17 amino acids long. The V gene end was trimmed by 4 bases and the J gene end by 0 bases; junction bases not matched to a gene: 9. The TCR sequence derives from a man between 18 and 29 years old who had mild COVID-19 (a few samples of this study predate the infection). Cell type and time point are not known. This rearrangement joins TRBV5-1 to TRBJ1-4; 7 bases agree with TRBD1. The specimen sequenced was PBMCs or a T cell subset sorted from them (not recorded which). The CDR3 nucleotides are TGCGCCAGCAGCACGACAGGGATGACGGCAACTAATGAAAAACTGTTTTTT. It yields the protein CASSTTGMTATNEKLFF.